This paragraph covers one T cell receptor beta chain sequence. The sample comes from a study of T cell changes during pregnancy in multiple sclerosis. Only in-frame clones appear in the TCRdb table, and some are missing; sequencing was by immunoSEQ multiplex PCR. The table records 65,000 to 80,000 clones, roughly 93% of them present only once. The source of this sequence is a female donor with multiple sclerosis, enrolled in a pregnancy study. Material: peripheral blood, obtained in the second trimester of pregnancy.

CDR3 residues: CASSKNIAGPVYEQYF. Written as DNA, the CDR3 is TGTGCCAGTAGTAAAAACATAGCGGGGCCAGTCTACGAGCAGTACTTC. This chain uses TRBV19 with TRBJ2-7, with 8 nucleotides matching TRBD2. J was trimmed by 3 bases and V by 4 bases; bases with no gene match: 11. The germline CDR1 and CDR2 sequences are LNHDA and SQIVND (reference sequence). The CDR3 has 16 residues.